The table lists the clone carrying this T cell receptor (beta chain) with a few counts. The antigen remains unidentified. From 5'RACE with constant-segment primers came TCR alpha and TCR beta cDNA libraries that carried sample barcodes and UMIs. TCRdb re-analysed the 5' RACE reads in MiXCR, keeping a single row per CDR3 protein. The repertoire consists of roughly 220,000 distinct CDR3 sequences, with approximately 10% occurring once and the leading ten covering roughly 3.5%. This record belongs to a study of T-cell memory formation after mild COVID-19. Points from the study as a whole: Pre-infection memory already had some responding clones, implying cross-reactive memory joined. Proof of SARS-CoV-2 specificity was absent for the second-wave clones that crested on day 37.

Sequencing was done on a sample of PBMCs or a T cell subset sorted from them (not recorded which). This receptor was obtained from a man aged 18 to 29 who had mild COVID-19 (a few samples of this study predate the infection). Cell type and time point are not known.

The chain's CDR3 is CASSYSYFNYGYTF. In DNA, the CDR3 is TGTGCCAGCAGTTACAGTTACTTTAACTATGGCTACACCTTC. The chain recombines TRBV6-5 with TRBJ1-2; D uncertain. Trimming removed 2 bases at V and 1 base at J, with 8 bases between. The CDR3 contains 14 residues. Germline loops: CDR1 MNHEY, CDR2 SVGAGI.